A single sample is the source of the 9 T cell receptor beta chains below, sequenced in a study of blood T cell repertoires in COVID-19. The assay was immunoSEQ multiplex PCR, and TCRdb's table has in-frame clones only and misses some. The table lists 330,000 or so clones, about 88% of them singletons. The sample consisted of PBMCs or T cells enriched from blood (not recorded which). These receptor sequences come from a woman aged 30 to 39 who had been exposed to COVID-19.

The chain couples TRBV3-1 (or the pseudogene TRBV3-2) to TRBJ1-6; maybe TRBD1 (6 bases). There are 14 residues in the CDR3. V was cut by 4 bases and J by 8 bases, with 12 bases left in between. Per the germline V gene, CDR1 is LGHDT and CDR2 is YNNKEL (reference sequence). CDR3 in amino acids: CASSPRRGDSPLHF. The CDR3 coding sequence is TGTGCCAGCAGCCCCCGCAGGGGTGATTCACCCCTCCACTTT.

This clone was seen just once. The gene calls are TRBV7-8 and TRBJ2-3; 8 nucleotides align to TRBD2. The CDR3 is 16 amino acids. V was pared by 1 base and J by 3 bases, with 6 bases of the junction left unmatched. Per the germline V gene, CDR1 is SGHVS and CDR2 is FQNEAQ. CDR3 bases: TGTGCCAGCAGCTTAGTGCTCCGGGGGGGGACAGATACGCAGTATTTT. It specifies CASSLVLRGGTDTQYF.

This rearrangement joins TRBV18 to TRBJ2-5; 7 bases match TRBD2. The V gene's germline CDR1 is KGHSH and CDR2 LQKENI. With V trimmed by 4 bases and J by 1 base, 0 bases remained unmatched. The CDR3 consists of 13 residues. CDR3 sequence: CASSRGGQETQYF. CDR3 DNA sequence: TGTGCCAGCTCACGCGGGGGCCAAGAGACCCAGTACTTC. The full variable domain, in which reference TRBV18 and TRBJ2-5 provide the parts outside the CDR3, is NAGVMQNPRHLVRRRGQEARLRCSPMKGHSHVYWYRQLPEEGLKFMVYLQKENIIDESGMPKERFSAEFPKEGPSILRIQQVVRGDSAAYFCASSRGGQETQYFGPGTRLLVL.

The V gene is TRBV5-1, the J gene TRBJ2-3, with TRBD2 matching over 10 bases. Per germline, CDR1 SGHRS and CDR2 YFSETQ. This CDR3 contains 16 residues. J gave up 1 base and V 0 bases, and 2 bases lay outside the gene matches. Written as DNA, the CDR3 is TGCGCCAGCAGCTTGGAAGGGACTAGCGGCACAGATACGCAGTATTTT. As protein: CASSLEGTSGTDTQYF.

The chain recombines TRBV6-5 with TRBJ1-2, with 8 nucleotides matching TRBD1. With V trimmed by 6 bases and J by 2 bases, 5 bases remained unmatched. This CDR3 has 14 amino acids. Germline CDR1 MNHEY, CDR2 SVGAGI. The CDR3 region is CASSFGQGNYGYTF. The CDR3, as DNA: TGTGCCAGCAGCTTCGGACAGGGAAACTATGGCTACACCTTC.

This sequence joins TRBV6-5 and TRBJ2-3; 7 bases are a match to TRBD1. The trim removed 6 bases at V and 11 bases at J, leaving 8 bases unmatched. This CDR3 comprises 12 residues. The germline CDR1 and CDR2 sequences are MNHEY and SVGAGI. CDR3 amino acids: CASSTPGGQQYF. In nucleotides, the CDR3 is TGTGCCAGCAGCACCCCAGGGGGTCAGCAGTATTTT.

The chain combines TRBV10-3 with TRBJ2-1; the D gene is possibly TRBD1 (5 bases). CDR1 is ENHRY and CDR2 is SYGVKD in the germline V gene. The CDR3 has 12 amino acids. Trimming removed 7 bases from V and 7 bases from J, with 11 bases in between. The DNA of the CDR3 is TGTGCCATCAAGACAGTAACTAATGAGCAGTTCTTC. Its protein is CAIKTVTNEQFF.

The gene calls are TRBV7-6 and TRBJ2-5, with 7 bases that match TRBD1. Trimming removed 1 base from V and 1 base from J; junction bases left unmatched: 3. The CDR3 totals 15 residues. Germline assignment: CDR1 SGHVS and CDR2 FNYEAQ. As DNA, the CDR3 is TGTGCCAGCAGCTTAGGTCGACAGGGCCAAGAGACCCAGTACTTC. Translating it yields CASSLGRQGQETQYF.

The chain links TRBV28 to TRBJ1-5, with D possibly matching TRBD1 (5 bases). Deletions cut 1 base from V and 11 bases from J, with 9 bases between. CDR1 is MDHEN and CDR2 is SYDVKM in the germline V gene. The CDR3 sequence is 12 residues long. This CDR3 is CASSLFRQTQHF. CDR3 coding DNA: TGTGCCAGCAGTTTATTCCGACAGACCCAGCATTTT.